This T cell receptor beta chain was documented in a study of blood T cells in healthy people across ages. Findings and caveats of the study: Across the age range, TCR beta diversity per million T cells fell in a roughly linear way.

Per the germline V gene, CDR1 is SQVTM and CDR2 is ANQGSEA. The CDR3 loop spans 14 amino acids. V was shortened by 5 bases and J by 0 bases, with 13 bases between the two germline ends. Worth noting for this clonotype: Its target is unknown.

The use of a sample-barcoded 5' primer and a J-beta primer mix characterized a second PCR of roughly 6 to 11 cycles. From each sample, at least 2.5 million paired-end reads containing CDR3 were obtained. One entry per CDR3 protein, called by TCRdb with MiXCR from the 5' RACE reads. Counted here are hundreds of thousands of distinct CDR3 sequences, under 50% occurring once; the ten biggest clones make up around an eighth. The V call is TRBV29-1, the J call TRBJ1-1, with unresolved D. This receptor was identified in a man aged 25-40 years in good health. The specimen was blood. CDR3 nucleotides: TGCAGCGTTACGGAGTCCCCTATGAACACTGAAGCTTTCTTT. Its protein product is CSVTESPMNTEAFF.